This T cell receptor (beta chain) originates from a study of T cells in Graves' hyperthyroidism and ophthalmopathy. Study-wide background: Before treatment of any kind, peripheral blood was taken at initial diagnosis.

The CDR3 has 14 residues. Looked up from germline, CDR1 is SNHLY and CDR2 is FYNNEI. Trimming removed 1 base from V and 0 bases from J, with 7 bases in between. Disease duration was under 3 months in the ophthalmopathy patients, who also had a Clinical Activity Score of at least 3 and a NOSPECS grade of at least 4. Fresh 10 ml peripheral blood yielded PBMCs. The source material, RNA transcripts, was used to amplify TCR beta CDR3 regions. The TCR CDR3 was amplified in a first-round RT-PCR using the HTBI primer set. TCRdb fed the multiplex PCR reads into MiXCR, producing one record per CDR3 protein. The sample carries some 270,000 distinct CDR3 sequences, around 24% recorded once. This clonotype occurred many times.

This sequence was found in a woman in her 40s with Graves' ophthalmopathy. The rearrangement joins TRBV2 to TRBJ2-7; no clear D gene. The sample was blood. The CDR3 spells CASSEGVPSYEQYF. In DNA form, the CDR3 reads TGTGCCAGCAGTGAAGGTGTCCCCTCCTACGAGCAGTACTTC.